This TCR beta chain was observed in a study of pediatric ulcerative colitis. Notes on this clone: Its specificity is unknown.

Sequencing was at survey level. Sequencing depth was up to 500,000 reads per sample. Repertoires were generated with immunoSEQ multiplex PCR, while TCRdb's copy carries only in-frame clones and drops some. The sample has tens of thousands of clones, around 86% seen once. Germline values: CDR1 MNHEY, CDR2 SVGAGI. V shed 6 bases and J shed 2 bases, with 17 bases lying between them. The CDR3 is 15 amino acids. Study conclusions and caveats: A couple of rectal CDR3 clonotypes occurred in all ulcerative colitis patients. Ulcerative colitis patients shared more blood-rectal clones than controls.

The rearrangement links TRBV6-5 to TRBJ2-7, with D perhaps matching TRBD1 (6 bases). The sequence derives from a boy between 10 and 17 years old who was a control in a study of pediatric ulcerative colitis. The specimen was blood. CDR3 loop: CASRGSGELPYEQYF. CDR3 DNA: TGTGCCAGCAGGGGGTCAGGGGAATTACCCTACGAGCAGTACTTC.